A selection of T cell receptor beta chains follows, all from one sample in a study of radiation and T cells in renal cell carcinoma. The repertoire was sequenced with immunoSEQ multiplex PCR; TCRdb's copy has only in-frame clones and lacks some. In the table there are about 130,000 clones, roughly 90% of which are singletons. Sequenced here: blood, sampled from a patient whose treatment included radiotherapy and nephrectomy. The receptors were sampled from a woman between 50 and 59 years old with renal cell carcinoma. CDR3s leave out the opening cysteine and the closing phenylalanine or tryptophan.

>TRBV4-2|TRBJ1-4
ASSQEELNEKLF
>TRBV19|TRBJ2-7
ASSINAGRDEQY
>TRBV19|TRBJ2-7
ASSYTRPPYEQY
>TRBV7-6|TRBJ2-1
ASSLVILGFNEQF
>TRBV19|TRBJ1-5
ASSFTGSKEPQH
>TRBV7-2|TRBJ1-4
ASSLATGRGEKLF
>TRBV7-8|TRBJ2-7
ASSLAGQSYEQY
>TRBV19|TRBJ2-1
ASSIDSGGYNEQF
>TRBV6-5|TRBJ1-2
ASSPGQLRGYT
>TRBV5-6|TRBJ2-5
ASSLFLLGVEETQY
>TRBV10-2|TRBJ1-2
ASSGPSDSANYGYT
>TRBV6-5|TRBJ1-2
ASSGTGDRNYGYT
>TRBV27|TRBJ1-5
ASWEGGSNQPQH
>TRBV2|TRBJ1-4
ASSDRALLS
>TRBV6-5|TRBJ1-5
ASNGQGASNQPQH
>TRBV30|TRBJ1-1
AWSGLDGQGNTEAF
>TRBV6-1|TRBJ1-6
ASSERTRANSPLH
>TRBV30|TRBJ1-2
AWRDPRYRRDYGYT
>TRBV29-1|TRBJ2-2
SVGNTGELF
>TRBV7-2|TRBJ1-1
ASSLEWAIDTEAF
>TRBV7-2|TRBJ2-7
ASSLTYEQY
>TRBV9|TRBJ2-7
ASSATPVSSYEQY
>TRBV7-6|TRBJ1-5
ASSLAVSQPQH
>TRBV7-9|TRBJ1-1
ASSSAGLMNTEAF
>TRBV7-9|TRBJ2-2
ASSSGTSGVTGELF
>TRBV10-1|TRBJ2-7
ASSESRQGSEQY
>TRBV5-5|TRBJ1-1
ASSQVIFGAGNGDTEAF